Here is one T cell receptor (beta chain) with its context. This clone was seen a single time. The specificity of this receptor is unknown. Base qualities are not at hand, and no much larger clone is one base apart. The immunoSEQ Assay, a bias-controlled multiplex PCR, was used to amplify TCRbeta CDR3 regions from genomic DNA. The study's own analysis went as follows. The number of nucleated cells in each sample was estimated by amplification of reference gene primers within the assay. Sequence reads were collapsed and filtered to measure the absolute abundance of every unique TCRbeta CDR3 rearrangement. For each sample, productive Simpson clonality was calculated by taking the square root of Simpson's diversity index across productive rearrangements. This immuneACCESS table, as held by TCRdb, lists in-frame sequences with V and J called but not all clones. Of the missing ones, under half trace to an unresolved V gene in checked studies; the others have no known cause. D and trimming come from the DNA, and the V and J calls and clone size come from that table. Recorded for this sample are 450,000 or so clones; 90% of them occurred a single time. The top ten clones comprise around 0.6% of the sample.

Enrolling through a virtual design, the prospective study's participants ranged in age from roughly 18 to 100 years and lived across 24 United States geographic areas. In the prospective study, participants were assigned to cohorts based on the clinical history participants reported in a screening survey and a study questionnaire. For ImmuneRACE Cohort 3, a participant was defined as recovered based on two consecutive negative NP/OP PCR tests, clearance by a healthcare professional, or resolution of symptoms. Mobile phlebotomists in the prospective study collected whole blood, serum and a nasopharyngeal or oropharyngeal swab from every participant. Additional blood draws and questionnaires over an approximately 2-month period could optionally be provided by prospective study participants. Before DNA extraction, prospective study blood samples were shipped either frozen or at room temperature. Its CDR3 holds 13 amino acids, cysteine through phenylalanine. Just the 39-base CDR3 DNA is kept, in frame starting at base 1. CDR1 and CDR2 were assigned from the germline V gene (reference sequence) as GTSNPN and SVGIG. Trimming removed 2 bases from V and 1 base from J, leaving 8 bases between the germline ends.

This sample is part of a study of blood T cell repertoires in COVID-19 (dated by TCRdb to the early 2020s). Turning to the overall study: Samples from collaborators originated in the United States, Italy and Spain and spanned both the acute and convalescent phases of COVID-19. Sample metadata almost always included a de-identified subject ID, COVID-19 status, age in years and sex. Where available, HLA class I and class II types were obtained from metadata supplied by the sample provider rather than from assay-based typing. Subjects who had been exposed to COVID-19, were actively infected with it, or had recovered from it provided the deeply sampled blood TCRbeta repertoires that made up the dataset. The prospective study material was composed of cDNA or gDNA derived from T cells, B-cell-depleted T cells, or PBMCs. A freely available public database, intended as a resource for researchers studying the immune response to SARS-CoV-2, is where the repertoires were released. Samples came from the ongoing ImmuneRACE study (first 160 participants) plus 1,254 subjects from 6 global collaborators.

Results and caveats for the whole study, not just this receptor: The quantity of clinical and demographic metadata differed by source and by participant and was supplied without curation.

Here the chain combines TRBV30 and TRBJ1-1, with an unclear D gene assignment. The sample taken for sequencing was PBMCs or T cells enriched from blood (not recorded which). This TCR was sampled from a man younger than 35 who had recovered from COVID-19. The DNA sequence is TGTGCCTGGAGTTATACAGCGAACACTGAAGCTTTCTTT. Its translation is CAWSYTANTEAFF.